Each of the 21 T cell receptor beta chains below was sequenced from the same sample in a study of brain T cells in children with intractable seizures. Profiling relied on immunoSEQ multiplex PCR, and the TCRdb table lists in-frame clones only, not all of them. The table has 80,000 or so clones, 91% seen once. Sample: peripheral blood, taken at surgery. The origin of the receptors is a girl aged 2-10 years with Rasmussen encephalitis and intractable seizures.

This clone appeared a single time. The rearrangement uses TRBV21-1 and TRBJ2-7; the D call TRBD2 from the table was never checked on the DNA. TRBV21-1 is a pseudogene. The length of the CDR3 is 15 residues. CDR3 protein: CASSKVKAGAYEQYF. CDR3 bases: TGTGCCAGCAGCAAAGTAAAAGCGGGAGCATACGAGCAGTACTTC.

The V gene is TRBV9, the J gene TRBJ2-7; 12 nucleotides line up with TRBD2. Germline CDR1 is SGDLS and CDR2 is YYNGEE. The CDR3 runs to 18 residues. With V trimmed by 4 bases and J by 0 bases, 11 bases remained unmatched. CDR3 protein: CASSPGHGLAGTSYEQYF. CDR3 DNA sequence: TGTGCCAGCAGCCCCGGCCACGGACTAGCGGGGACCTCCTACGAGCAGTACTTC. The full variable domain, its missing parts supplied by reference TRBV9 and TRBJ2-7, is DSGVTQTPKHLITATGQRVTLRCSPRSGDLSVYWYQQSLDQGLQFLIQYYNGEERAKGNILERFSAQQFPDLHSELNLSSLELGDSALYFCASSPGHGLAGTSYEQYFGPGTRLTVT.

The rearrangement links TRBV28 to TRBJ1-6, with 9 bases matching TRBD1. The trim removed 3 bases at V and 0 bases at J, leaving 6 bases unmatched. This CDR3 contains 18 residues. Looked up from germline, CDR1 is MDHEN and CDR2 is SYDVKM. The CDR3 sequence is CASSFGTGMSSYNSPLHF. Written as DNA, the CDR3 is TGTGCCAGCAGTTTTGGGACAGGGATGAGCTCCTATAATTCACCCCTCCACTTT.

The chain links TRBV5-6 to TRBJ2-7; 10 bases fit TRBD1. The junction had 3 bases not matched to a gene; V was cut back by 3 bases and J by 6 bases. Germline V gives CDR1 SGHDT, CDR2 YYEEEE. The CDR3 contains 13 residues. The CDR3: CASSWDRGSEQYF. CDR3 coding DNA: TGTGCCAGCAGCTGGGACAGGGGATCCGAGCAGTACTTC.

This chain uses TRBV7-2 with TRBJ1-5, with 8 nucleotides matching TRBD1. The germline V gene encodes CDR1 SGHTA and CDR2 FQGNSA. V shed 1 base and J 6 bases; nucleotides not matched to a gene: 5. This CDR3 has 15 residues. In DNA, the CDR3 is TGTGCCAGCAGCTTAGGGACAGGGAATTTTCAGCCCCAGCATTTT. Translated: CASSLGTGNFQPQHF.

The chain joins TRBV6-1 to TRBJ2-3; TRBD2 matches 11 bases. With V trimmed by 4 bases and J by 4 bases, 7 bases remained unmatched. The CDR3 has 16 residues. CDR1 is MNHNS, CDR2 SASEGT, per germline. In DNA form, the CDR3 reads TGTGCCAGCAGTGCGCTAGCGGGGGGTGTCGCAGATACGCAGTATTTT. It is translated as CASSALAGGVADTQYF.

This chain joins TRBV7-7 and TRBJ2-2; the match to TRBD1 covers 7 bases. The CDR3 loop spans 15 amino acids. CDR1 is SSHAT and CDR2 is FNYEAQ in the germline V gene (reference sequence). V trimming: 2 bases; J trimming: 2 bases; junction bases outside the gene matches: 2. CDR3: CASSLRTGNTGELFF. The CDR3 DNA is TGTGCCAGCAGCTTACGGACAGGCAACACCGGGGAGCTGTTTTTT.

This sequence joins TRBV7-9 and TRBJ1-6, with 9 bases fitting TRBD1. V shed 5 bases and J 10 bases; nucleotides not matched to a gene: 9. The germline V gene has CDR1 SEHNR and CDR2 FQNEAQ (reference sequence). The CDR3 length is 15 residues. As DNA, the CDR3 is TGTGCCAGCAGCCATCGGGGACAGGGCTGGTCACCCCTCCACTTT. Amino acids: CASSHRGQGWSPLHF.

V gene TRBV2 combines with J gene TRBJ1-1, with D hard to call. The V gene lost 0 bases and the J gene lost 4 bases, with 9 bases spanning the gap. Germline values: CDR1 SNHLY, CDR2 FYNNEI. There are 14 residues in the CDR3. The CDR3 spells CASSEALAGTEAFF. In nucleotides, the CDR3 is TGTGCCAGCAGTGAAGCGTTGGCGGGCACTGAAGCTTTCTTT. Complete variable domain (other parts from reference TRBV2 and TRBJ1-1): EPEVTQTPSHQVTQMGQEVILRCVPISNHLYFYWYRQILGQKVEFLVSFYNNEISEKSEIFDDQFSVERPDGSNFTLKIRSTKLEDSAMYFCASSEALAGTEAFFGQGTRLTVV.

As DNA, the CDR3 is TGTGCCAGCAATGGGGGAGGGCCCTACGAGCAGTACTTC. Amino acids: CASNGGGPYEQYF. The rearrangement links TRBV2 to TRBJ2-7, with TRBD2 identical over 7 bases. With 7 bases clipped from V and 2 bases from J, the junction kept 5 bases outside the gene matches. The CDR3 covers 13 residues. Per the germline V gene, CDR1 is SNHLY and CDR2 is FYNNEI.

This clone was recorded once. The chain uses TRBV6-1 and TRBJ2-7, with D hard to call. Deletions cut 2 bases from V and 1 base from J, with 12 bases between. Germline CDR1 reads MNHNS; CDR2 reads SASEGT. This CDR3 spans 15 amino acids. CDR3 amino acids: CASSEIPGRSYEQYF. CDR3 in DNA: TGTGCCAGCAGTGAAATCCCCGGGCGGTCCTACGAGCAGTACTTC.

This clone was found a few times. The chain combines TRBV7-9 with TRBJ1-4; maybe TRBD1 (6 bases). V dropped 6 bases and J dropped 6 bases, with 8 bases sitting between them. The CDR3 has 12 residues. From germline, CDR1 is SEHNR and CDR2 FQNEAQ (reference sequence). The CDR3 region is CASRDRYEKLFF. The CDR3 nucleotides are TGTGCCAGCAGGGACAGATATGAAAAACTGTTTTTT.

The rearrangement uses TRBV12-3 or TRBV12-4 and TRBJ2-3; D gene uncertain. This CDR3 contains 13 residues. The V end lost 6 bases, the J end lost 0 bases, and 7 bases lay between the germline ends. The CDR3 nucleotides are TGTGCCAGCAGCTGGGCTAGCACAGATACGCAGTATTTT. Its translation is CASSWASTDTQYF.

This clone was detected once. CDR3 nucleotides: TGTGCCACCAGTGATCCGGGGGATCCGAACACCGGGGAGCTGTTTTTT. Translation gives CATSDPGDPNTGELFF. The chain joins TRBV24-1 to TRBJ2-2, with D tentatively TRBD2 (6 bases). Trimming cost V 3 bases and J 0 bases, with 10 bases left between them. CDR3 size: 16 residues. Germline V gives CDR1 KGHDR, CDR2 SFDVKD.

V and J are TRBV4-2 and TRBJ2-3; 8 bases are shared with TRBD2. V lost 0 bases, J lost 1 base, and 6 bases stayed unmatched. CDR1 and CDR2 (germline): LGHNA, YNFKEQ. The CDR3 consists of 17 residues. The CDR3 loop is CASSQDRAGVGTDTQYF. DNA of the CDR3: TGTGCCAGCAGCCAAGATAGAGCGGGGGTTGGCACAGATACGCAGTATTTT.

The rearrangement links TRBV11-3 to TRBJ2-1; D is ambiguous. Germline V lookup: CDR1 SGHNT, CDR2 YENEEA. Trimming cost V 5 bases and J 6 bases, with 17 bases left between them. The CDR3 is 15 residues long. The CDR3 is CASSQIVGNRNEQFF. The CDR3 DNA sequence: TGTGCCAGCAGCCAAATAGTAGGTAATCGCAATGAGCAGTTCTTC.

The chain uses TRBV29-1 and TRBJ2-1; maybe TRBD2 (5 bases). V was clipped by 5 bases and J by 4 bases, with 6 bases between them. The CDR3 covers 11 residues. Per the germline V gene, CDR1 is SQVTM and CDR2 is ANQGSEA. The CDR3 region is CSVSGYNEQFF. The CDR3 DNA reads TGCAGCGTTAGCGGATACAATGAGCAGTTCTTC.

This clone was recorded once. The chain carries TRBV5-1 and TRBJ2-6, with D tentatively TRBD1 (5 bases). The germline V gene has CDR1 SGHRS and CDR2 YFSETQ. This CDR3 has 15 residues. V lost 3 bases and J lost 0, with 7 bases in between. The CDR3 region is CASSSGFSGANVLTF. CDR3 in DNA: TGCGCCAGCAGCTCAGGGTTCTCTGGGGCCAACGTCCTGACTTTC.

CDR3 in amino acids: CASSFPSGGLSYNEQFF. In DNA form, the CDR3 reads TGTGCCAGCAGTTTCCCGAGCGGGGGGCTCTCCTACAATGAGCAGTTCTTC. This rearrangement joins TRBV27 to TRBJ2-1; 9 nucleotides agree with TRBD2. Germline V gene lookup returns CDR1 MNHEY and CDR2 SMNVEV (reference sequence). J was trimmed by 0 bases and V by 3 bases; bases with no gene match: 6. The CDR3 sequence is 17 residues long.

The V call is TRBV30, the J call TRBJ1-3, with D unclear. V was clipped by 0 bases and J by 2 bases, with 5 bases between them. Per germline, CDR1 GTSNPN and CDR2 SVGIG (reference sequence). The CDR3 loop spans 13 amino acids. CDR3 residues: CAWSVGAGNTIYF. CDR3 nucleotides: TGTGCCTGGAGTGTCGGGGCTGGAAACACCATATATTTT. Looking up the rest from reference TRBV30 and TRBJ1-3 gives the full variable domain: SQTIHQWPATLVQPVGSPLSLECTVEGTSNPNLYWYRQAAGRGLQLLFYSVGIGQISSEVPQNLSASRPQDRQFILSSKKLLLSDSGFYLCAWSVGAGNTIYFGEGSWLTVV.

This clone has just one count. The genes are TRBV6-1 and TRBJ2-7, with a tentative D call TRBD2 (8 bases). From germline, CDR1 is MNHNS and CDR2 SASEGT. CDR3 length equals 18 residues. Between the trimmed V and J ends, which lost 4 bases and 2 bases, there was a span of 24 bases. The CDR3 DNA reads TGTGCCAGCAGTGGACAGGGAGGTGTTAGGACTAGCCCCTACGAGCAGTACTTC. Its protein is CASSGQGGVRTSPYEQYF.